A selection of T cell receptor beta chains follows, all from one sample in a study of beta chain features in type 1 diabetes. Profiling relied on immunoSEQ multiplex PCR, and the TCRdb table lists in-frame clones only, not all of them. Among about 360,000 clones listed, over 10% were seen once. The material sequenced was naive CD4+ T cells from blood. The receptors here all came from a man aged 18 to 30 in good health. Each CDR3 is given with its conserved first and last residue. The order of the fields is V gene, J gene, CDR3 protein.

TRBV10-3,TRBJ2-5,CATKSRDTLGTQYF
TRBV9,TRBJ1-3,CASTESGSGNTIYF
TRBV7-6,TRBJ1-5,CASSSMGGQINQPQHF
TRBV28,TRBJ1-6,CASRRDRNSPLHF
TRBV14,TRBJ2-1,CASSLQTGRFNEQFF
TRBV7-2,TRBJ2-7,CASSSGLAGPYEQYF
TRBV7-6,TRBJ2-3,CASSLSTDTQYF
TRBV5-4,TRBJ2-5,CASSWTVQETQYF
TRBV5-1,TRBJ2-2,CASSLPSRNTGELFF
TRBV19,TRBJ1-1,CASRRGGRPNTEAFF
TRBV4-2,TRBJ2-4,CASSQEPGGSKNIQYF
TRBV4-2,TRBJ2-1,CASSQDWGGNEQFF
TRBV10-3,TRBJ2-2,CAISGGAGELFF
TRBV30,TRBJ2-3,CAWSVPEGDPDTQYF
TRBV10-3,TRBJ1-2,CATTGGVGYGYTF
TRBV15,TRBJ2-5,CATSRAAGQETQYF
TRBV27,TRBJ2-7,CASSLLPGQGFYEQYF
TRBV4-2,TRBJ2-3,CASSPRTDTQYF
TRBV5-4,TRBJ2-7,CASSSVSGSYEQYF
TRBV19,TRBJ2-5,CASSSEFGASQYF
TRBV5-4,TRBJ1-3,CASSLEGGVSGNTIYF
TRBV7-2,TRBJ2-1,CASSSGRGYEQFF
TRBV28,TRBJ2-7,CASSPTGGRDEQYF
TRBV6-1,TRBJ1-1,CASIAYREGPEAFF
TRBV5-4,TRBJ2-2,CASSFNRGANTGELFF